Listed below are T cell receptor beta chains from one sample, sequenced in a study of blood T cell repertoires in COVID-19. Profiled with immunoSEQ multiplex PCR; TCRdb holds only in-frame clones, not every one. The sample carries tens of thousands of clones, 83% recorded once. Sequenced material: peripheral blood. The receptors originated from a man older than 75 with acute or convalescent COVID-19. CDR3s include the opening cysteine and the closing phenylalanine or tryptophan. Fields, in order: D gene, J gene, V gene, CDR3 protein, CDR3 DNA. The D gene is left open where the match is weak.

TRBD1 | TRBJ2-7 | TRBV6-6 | CASSYYDRGPTYEQYF | TGTGCCAGCAGTTACTATGACAGGGGGCCGACCTACGAGCAGTACTTC
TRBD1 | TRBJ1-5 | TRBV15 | CATSRASGQGYSNQPQHF | TGTGCCACCAGCAGGGCCTCGGGACAGGGCTATAGCAATCAGCCCCAGCATTTT
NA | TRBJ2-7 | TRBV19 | CASSLDRFQPYEQYF | TGTGCCAGTAGTCTCGACAGGTTTCAACCCTACGAGCAGTACTTC
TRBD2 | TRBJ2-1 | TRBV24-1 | CATSDESPVAGSQEGEQFF | TGTGCCACCAGTGATGAATCCCCAGTAGCGGGGTCCCAAGAGGGTGAGCAGTTCTTC
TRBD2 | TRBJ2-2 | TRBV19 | CASRRAGDTGELFF | TGTGCCAGTAGGCGAGCGGGAGACACCGGGGAGCTGTTTTTT
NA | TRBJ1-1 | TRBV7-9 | CASTGGVNTEAFF | TGTGCCAGCACCGGGGGGGTGAACACTGAAGCTTTCTTT
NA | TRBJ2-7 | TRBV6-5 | CASRGLEQYF | TGTGCCAGCAGGGGCTTGGAGCAGTACTTC
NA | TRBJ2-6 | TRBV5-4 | CASSPVDSGFLAGANVLTF | TGTGCCAGCAGCCCTGTGGACAGCGGTTTTTTAGCCGGGGCCAACGTCCTGACTTTC
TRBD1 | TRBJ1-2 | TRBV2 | CASSGAVQGAGDGGYTF | TGTGCCAGCAGTGGGGCGGTACAGGGGGCTGGTGATGGTGGCTACACCTTC
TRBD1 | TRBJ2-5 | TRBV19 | CASGTGVKETQYF | TGTGCCAGTGGGACAGGAGTAAAAGAGACCCAGTACTTC
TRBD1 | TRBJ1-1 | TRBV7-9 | CASRITGETEAFF | TGTGCCAGCCGAATAACAGGGGAAACTGAAGCTTTCTTT
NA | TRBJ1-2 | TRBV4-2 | CASSQAALSGVYYGYTF | TGTGCCAGCAGCCAAGCGGCACTTTCAGGGGTTTACTATGGCTACACCTTC
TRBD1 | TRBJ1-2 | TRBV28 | CASSFLDRGDYTF | TGTGCCAGCAGTTTCCTGGACAGGGGAGACTACACCTTC
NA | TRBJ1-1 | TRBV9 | CASSVSRGNTEAFF | TGTGCCAGCAGCGTCAGCCGGGGTAACACTGAAGCTTTCTTT
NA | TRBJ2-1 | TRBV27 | CASSLSETEQFF | TGTGCCAGCAGTTTATCGGAGACGGAGCAGTTCTTC
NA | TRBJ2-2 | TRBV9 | CASSVVPTGNTGELFF | TGTGCCAGCAGCGTAGTTCCGACAGGGAACACCGGGGAGCTGTTTTTT
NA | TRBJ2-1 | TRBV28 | CASSSGQPEGEQFF | TGTGCCAGCAGTTCAGGACAGCCCGAAGGTGAGCAGTTCTTC
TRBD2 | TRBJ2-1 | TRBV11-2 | CASSRPGPSGNNEQFF | TGTGCCAGCAGCCGCCCCGGGCCTAGCGGGAATAATGAGCAGTTCTTC